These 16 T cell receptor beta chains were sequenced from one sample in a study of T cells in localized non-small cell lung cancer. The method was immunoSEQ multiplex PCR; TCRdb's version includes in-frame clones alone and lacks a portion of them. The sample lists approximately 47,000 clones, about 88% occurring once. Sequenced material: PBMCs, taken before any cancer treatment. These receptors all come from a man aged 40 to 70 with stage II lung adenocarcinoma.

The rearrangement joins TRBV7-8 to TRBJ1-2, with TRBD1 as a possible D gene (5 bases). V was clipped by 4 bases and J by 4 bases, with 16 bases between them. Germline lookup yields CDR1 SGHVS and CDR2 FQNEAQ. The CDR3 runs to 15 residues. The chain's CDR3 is CASSSFGGVGYGYTF. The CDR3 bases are TGTGCCAGCAGCTCGTTTGGGGGGGTCGGCTATGGCTACACCTTC.

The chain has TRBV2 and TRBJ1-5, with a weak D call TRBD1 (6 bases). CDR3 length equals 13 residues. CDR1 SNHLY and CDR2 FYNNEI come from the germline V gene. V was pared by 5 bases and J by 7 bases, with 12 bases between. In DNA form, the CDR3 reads TGTGCCAGCAGTCTAGGGGGTAGCCAGCCCCAGCATTTT. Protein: CASSLGGSQPQHF.

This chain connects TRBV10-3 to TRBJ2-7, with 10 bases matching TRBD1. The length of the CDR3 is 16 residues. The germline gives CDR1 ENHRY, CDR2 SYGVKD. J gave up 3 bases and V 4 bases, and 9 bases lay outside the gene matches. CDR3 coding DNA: TGTGCCATCAGTGCCGCGGGGACAGGGGTAATCTACGAGCAGTACTTC. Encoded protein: CAISAAGTGVIYEQYF.

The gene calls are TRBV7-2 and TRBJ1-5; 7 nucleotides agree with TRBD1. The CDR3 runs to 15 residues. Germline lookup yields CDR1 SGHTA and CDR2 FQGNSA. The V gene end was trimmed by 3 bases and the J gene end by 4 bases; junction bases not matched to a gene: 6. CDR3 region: CASSFATGPNQPQHF. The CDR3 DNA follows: TGTGCCAGCAGCTTCGCGACAGGGCCGAATCAGCCCCAGCATTTT.

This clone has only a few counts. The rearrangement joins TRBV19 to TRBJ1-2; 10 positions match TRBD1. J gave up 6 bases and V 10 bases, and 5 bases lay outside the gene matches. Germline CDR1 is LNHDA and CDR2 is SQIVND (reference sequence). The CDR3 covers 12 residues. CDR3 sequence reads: CATRDRGHGYTF. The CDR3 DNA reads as TGTGCCACCCGGGACAGGGGACATGGCTACACCTTC.

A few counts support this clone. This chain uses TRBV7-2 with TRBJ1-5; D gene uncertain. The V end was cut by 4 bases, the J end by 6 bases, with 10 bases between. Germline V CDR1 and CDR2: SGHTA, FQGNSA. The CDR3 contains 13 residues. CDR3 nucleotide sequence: TGTGCCAGCAGCTCGGACCTCATTCAGCCCCAGCATTTT. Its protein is CASSSDLIQPQHF. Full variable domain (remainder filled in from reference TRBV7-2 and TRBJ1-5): GAGVSQSPSNKVTEKGKDVELRCDPISGHTALYWYRQSLGQGLEFLIYFQGNSAPDKSGLPSDRFSAERTGGSVSTLTIQRTQQEDSAVYLCASSSDLIQPQHFGDGTRLSIL.

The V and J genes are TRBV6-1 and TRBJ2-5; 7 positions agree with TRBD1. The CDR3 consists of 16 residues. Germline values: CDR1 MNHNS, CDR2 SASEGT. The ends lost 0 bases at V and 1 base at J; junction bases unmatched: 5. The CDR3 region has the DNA TGTGCCAGCAGTGAAGCGGGGGCAGGGGGCCAAGAGACCCAGTACTTC. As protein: CASSEAGAGGQETQYF.

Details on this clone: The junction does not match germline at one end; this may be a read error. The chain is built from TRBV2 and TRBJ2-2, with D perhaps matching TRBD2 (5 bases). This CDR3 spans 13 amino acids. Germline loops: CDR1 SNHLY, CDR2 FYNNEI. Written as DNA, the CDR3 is TGTGCCTATCGGGGTTCGAACATCGGGGAGCTGTTTTTT. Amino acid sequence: CAYRGSNIGELFF. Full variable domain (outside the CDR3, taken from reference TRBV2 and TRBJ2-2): EPEVTQTPSHQVTQMGQEVILRCVPISNHLYFYWYRQILGQKVEFLVSFYNNEISEKSEIFDDQFSVERPDGSNFTLKIRSTKLEDSAMYFCAYRGSNIGELFFGEGSRLTVL.

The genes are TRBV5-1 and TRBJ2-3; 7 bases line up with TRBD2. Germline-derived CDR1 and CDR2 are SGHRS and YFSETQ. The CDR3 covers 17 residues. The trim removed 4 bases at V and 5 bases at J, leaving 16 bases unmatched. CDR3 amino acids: CASSLNRVAGDGDTQYF. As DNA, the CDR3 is TGCGCCAGCAGCCTGAACCGAGTGGCGGGGGATGGAGATACGCAGTATTTT. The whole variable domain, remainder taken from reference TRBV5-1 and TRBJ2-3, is KAGVTQTPRYLIKTRGQQVTLSCSPISGHRSVSWYQQTPGQGLQFLFEYFSETQRNKGNFPGRFSGRQFSNSRSEMNVSTLELGDSALYLCASSLNRVAGDGDTQYFGPGTRLTVL.

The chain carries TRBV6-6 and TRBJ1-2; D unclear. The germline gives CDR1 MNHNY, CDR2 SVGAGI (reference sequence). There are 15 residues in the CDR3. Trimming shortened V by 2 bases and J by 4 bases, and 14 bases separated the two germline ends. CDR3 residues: CASSYRAAGAYGYTF. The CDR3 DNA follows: TGTGCCAGCAGTTACAGGGCCGCGGGAGCCTATGGCTACACCTTC.

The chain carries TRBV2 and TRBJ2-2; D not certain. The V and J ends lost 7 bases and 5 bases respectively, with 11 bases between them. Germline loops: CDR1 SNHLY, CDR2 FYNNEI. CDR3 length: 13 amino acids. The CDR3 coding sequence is TGTGCCAGCACCTCGGACCTTACCGGGGAGCTGTTTTTT. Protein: CASTSDLTGELFF. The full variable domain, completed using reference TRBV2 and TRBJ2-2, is EPEVTQTPSHQVTQMGQEVILRCVPISNHLYFYWYRQILGQKVEFLVSFYNNEISEKSEIFDDQFSVERPDGSNFTLKIRSTKLEDSAMYFCASTSDLTGELFFGEGSRLTVL.

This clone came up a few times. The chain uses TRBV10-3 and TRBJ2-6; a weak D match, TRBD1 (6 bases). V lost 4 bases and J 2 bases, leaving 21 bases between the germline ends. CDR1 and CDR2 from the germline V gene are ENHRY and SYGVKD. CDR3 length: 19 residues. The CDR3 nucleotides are TGTGCCATCAGTGGGTTCCTCGAGGACAGTTCAGCTGGGGCCAACGTCCTGACTTTC. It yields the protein CAISGFLEDSSAGANVLTF.

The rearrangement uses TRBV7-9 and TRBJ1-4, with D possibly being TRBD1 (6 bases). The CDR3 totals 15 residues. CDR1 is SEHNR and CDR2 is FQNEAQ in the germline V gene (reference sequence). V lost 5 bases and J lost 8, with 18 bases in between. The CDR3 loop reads CASSPLSGAEEKLFF. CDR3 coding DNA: TGTGCCAGCAGCCCGCTTTCAGGGGCGGAAGAAAAACTGTTTTTT.

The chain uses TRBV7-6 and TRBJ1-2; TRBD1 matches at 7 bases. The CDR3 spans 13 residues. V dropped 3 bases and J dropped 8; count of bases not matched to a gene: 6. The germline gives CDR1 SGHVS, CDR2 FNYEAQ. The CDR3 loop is CASSFTGAEGYTF. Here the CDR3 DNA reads TGTGCCAGCAGCTTCACAGGGGCTGAAGGCTACACCTTC.

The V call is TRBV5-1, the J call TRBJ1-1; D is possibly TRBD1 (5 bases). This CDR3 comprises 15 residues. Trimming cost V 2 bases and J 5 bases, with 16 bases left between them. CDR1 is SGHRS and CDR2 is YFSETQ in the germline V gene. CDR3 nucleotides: TGCGCCAGCAGCTTTAGTGTAAGCCGGGGGACTGAAGCTTTCTTT. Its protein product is CASSFSVSRGTEAFF.

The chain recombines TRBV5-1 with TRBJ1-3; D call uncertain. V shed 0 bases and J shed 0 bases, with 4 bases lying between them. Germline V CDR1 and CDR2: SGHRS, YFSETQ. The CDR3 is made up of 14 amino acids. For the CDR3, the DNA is TGCGCCAGCAGCTTGGACATCTCTGGAAACACCATATATTTT. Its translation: CASSLDISGNTIYF.